A selection of T cell receptor beta chains follows, all from one sample in a study of graft-versus-host responses after intestinal transplantation. Profiled with immunoSEQ multiplex PCR; TCRdb holds only in-frame clones, not every one. The data hold roughly 80,000 clones, with around 92% observed a single time. The sequences come from PBMCs, collected 98 days after intestinal transplantation. All receptors come from a human patient who received an intestinal transplant, so some T cells may come from the graft donor. Each CDR3 is given with its conserved first and last residue. D genes are given only for firm matches. Part of the rows lack a size; the others show once, few, many or a class for expanded clones.

>-|-|TRBJ1-1|TRBV6-5
TGTGCCAGCAGCTCTAGAGAGAACACTGAAGCTTTCTTT
CASSSRENTEAFF
>-|TRBD1|TRBJ2-1|TRBV10-3
TGTGCCATCAGTGGGACAGGGGGCAATGAGCAGTTCTTC
CAISGTGGNEQFF
>-|-|TRBJ2-7|TRBV5-1
TGCGCCAGCAGCTTGGGGAGCTCCTACGAGCAGTACTTC
CASSLGSSYEQYF
>-|TRBD1|TRBJ1-1|TRBV6-1
TGTGCCAGCAGGAAACAGGGGGACACTGAAGCTTTCTTT
CASRKQGDTEAFF
>-|TRBD1|TRBJ2-7|TRBV19
TGTGCCAGTAGTGACCGGGACAGGGGGGTCGGGCCCTCCTACGAGCAGTACTTC
CASSDRDRGVGPSYEQYF
>-|-|TRBJ2-7|TRBV27
TGTGCCAGCAGTTTTCAGGGCTCCTACGAGCAGTACTTC
CASSFQGSYEQYF
>few|-|TRBJ1-2|TRBV9
TGTGCCAGCAGCGTAGGGGGCTATGGCTACACCTTC
CASSVGGYGYTF
>-|TRBD1|TRBJ2-1|TRBV6-6
TGTGCCAGCAGTAGGTCTGGGACAGGGGGAAACAATGAGCAGTTCTTC
CASSRSGTGGNNEQFF
>few|TRBD1|TRBJ1-1|TRBV27
TGTGCCAGCAGTTTAGCAGGGGGCGGACACTATGAAGCTTTCTTT
CASSLAGGGHYEAFF
>-|-|TRBJ1-2|TRBV5-4
TGTGCCAGCAGCTTGCGGGGGGCCTATGGCTACACCTTC
CASSLRGAYGYTF
>-|TRBD2|TRBJ2-5|TRBV9
TGTGCCAGCTTTCTGGAGCGGGAGGGAGAGACCCAGTACTTC
CASFLEREGETQYF
>once|-|TRBJ2-1|TRBV19
TGTGCCAGTAGTATAGGCCCCTTCAATGAGCAGTTCTTC
CASSIGPFNEQFF
>-|-|TRBJ2-5|TRBV21-1
TGTGCCAGCCCGAACCGGGCCGGGACTAGCGGGGGGGAAGAGACCCAGTACTTC
CASPNRAGTSGGEETQYF
>-|TRBD1|TRBJ1-6|TRBV27
TGTGCCAGCAGTTTAGGGACAGGGGAGTTAGATTCACCCCTCCACTTT
CASSLGTGELDSPLHF
>-|-|TRBJ1-1|TRBV5-1
TGCGCCAGCAGCTTTGAGGGGCTAGGGACTGAAGCTTTCTTT
CASSFEGLGTEAFF
>-|-|TRBJ1-2|TRBV20-1
TGCTCCGCGCAGGGTGACTATGGCTACACCTTC
CSAQGDYGYTF
>-|-|TRBJ2-2|TRBV27
TGTGCCAGCACCCTCAGGAGGGGCAGGACCGGGGAGCTGTTTTTT
CASTLRRGRTGELFF
>-|TRBD2|TRBJ2-7|TRBV7-8
TGTGCCAGCAGCACCGGGACTAGCGGTTACGAGCAGTACTTC
CASSTGTSGYEQYF
>-|-|TRBJ2-1|TRBV6-5
TGTGCCAGCAGTTACAAGTACGGGGGCCCCTACAATGAGCAGTTCTTC
CASSYKYGGPYNEQFF
>-|-|TRBJ1-1|TRBV2
TGTGCCAGCAGGAGGGGACTGAACACTGAAGCTTTCTTT
CASRRGLNTEAFF
>-|-|TRBJ1-1|TRBV11-2
TGTGCCAGCAGCTTAGGTTCGAACACTGAAGCTTTCTTT
CASSLGSNTEAFF
>-|-|TRBJ1-3|TRBV21-1
TGTGCCAGCAGCAAACGTCCAGACCTACCAGACTCTGGAAACACCATATATTTT
CASSKRPDLPDSGNTIYF
>-|-|TRBJ1-2|TRBV9
TGTGCCAGCACCCCCGTCGTGGGTAACTATGGCTACACCTTC
CASTPVVGNYGYTF
>-|-|TRBJ2-3|TRBV5-4
TGTGCCAGCAGCCCGAGGACAGATACGCAGTATTTT
CASSPRTDTQYF
>-|TRBD1|TRBJ1-2|TRBV28
TGTGCCAGCAGTTTCCCGACAGGGGCCAACTATGGCTACACCTTC
CASSFPTGANYGYTF
>-|-|TRBJ2-7|TRBV5-1
TGCGCCAGCAGCTTTGAGGGTTACGAGCAGTACTTC
CASSFEGYEQYF
>-|TRBD1|TRBJ2-7|TRBV19
TGTGCCAGTAGTTCTCGAGGGACAGGCCACCCCTACGAGCAGTACTTC
CASSSRGTGHPYEQYF
>-|-|TRBJ1-3|TRBV30
TGTGCCTGGACTCAAATGGTCGGGTCTGGAAACACCATATATTTT
CAWTQMVGSGNTIYF
>-|-|TRBJ1-1|TRBV28
TGTGCCAGCAGTCCCACACCGAACACTGAAGCTTTCTTT
CASSPTPNTEAFF
>-|-|TRBJ2-1|TRBV9
TGTGCCAGCAGCGTAGACACACGCTCCTACAATGAGCAGTTCTTC
CASSVDTRSYNEQFF
>-|-|TRBJ1-1|TRBV21-1
TGTGCCAGCAGCAAACGGGGGCCGGACAGGGTAGACACTGAAGCTTTCTTT
CASSKRGPDRVDTEAFF
>few|-|TRBJ1-5|TRBV6-5
TGTGCCAGCAGTTACTCGATTAATGAGAATCAGCCCCAGCATTTT
CASSYSINENQPQHF
>-|TRBD2|TRBJ2-1|TRBV5-1
TGCGCCAGCAGCTGGACTAGCGGGAGAGGACCTTACAATGAGCAGTTCTTC
CASSWTSGRGPYNEQFF
>-|TRBD1|TRBJ1-3|TRBV4-1
TGCGCCAGCAGCCAGATCGGGACAGGGCTTTTTTCTCCCACTTCTGGAAACACCATATATTTT
CASSQIGTGLFSPTSGNTIYF
>few|-|TRBJ2-1|TRBV29-1
TGCAGCGTCAACAGAGGGGAGCAGTTCTTC
CSVNRGEQFF
>-|-|TRBJ2-2|TRBV10-3
TGTGCCACCCAGAACACCGGGGAGCTGTTTTTT
CATQNTGELFF
>-|-|TRBJ2-5|TRBV4-1
TGCGCCAGCAGCCAAGCGGTCTTAGAGCCTCAAGAGACCCAGTACTTC
CASSQAVLEPQETQYF
>-|TRBD1|TRBJ1-6|TRBV2
TGTGCCAGCAGTGCCCGGGACAGGGTCCTCTCCTATAATTCACCCCTCCACTTT
CASSARDRVLSYNSPLHF
>-|TRBD2|TRBJ2-7|TRBV28
TGTGCCAGCAGCTCTCTGGCTAGCGGGCCCCTGAACGAGCAGTACTTC
CASSSLASGPLNEQYF
>-|TRBD2|TRBJ2-7|TRBV27
TGTGCCAGCAGTCCTCCGGGACTAGCGGGAGACAACGAGCAGTACTTC
CASSPPGLAGDNEQYF